The 28 T cell receptor beta chains presented below share a single source sample, sequenced in a study of T cell repertoires in cytomegalovirus infection. Antigens for these TCRs are unknown. TCRdb reprocessed the reads with MiXCR, giving one entry per CDR3 protein. The table has some 920,000 distinct CDR3 sequences, roughly a third seen once. Material: cultured CD8+ T cells from PBMCs, obtained from culture after CMV antigen stimulation. The receptors derive from a human donor in good health (CMV status not recorded). Some clones in this sample may be carry-over from other donors' samples.

This rearrangement joins TRBV6-6 to TRBJ2-7; D is ambiguous. Germline loops: CDR1 MNHNY, CDR2 SVGAGI (reference sequence). This CDR3 region has 11 residues. Trimming removed 7 bases at V and 3 bases at J, with 7 bases between. The DNA for the CDR3 is TGTGCCAGCACTAGTAACTACGAGCAGTACTTC. Amino acids: CASTSNYEQYF.

The V call is TRBV15, the J call TRBJ2-5; D remains ambiguous. The germline CDR1 and CDR2 sequences are LNHNV and YYDKDF (reference sequence). V lost 7 bases, J lost 5 bases, and 17 bases lay in between. This CDR3 comprises 14 residues. The CDR3 loop is CATTTYHKRETQYF. The CDR3 DNA reads TGTGCCACCACCACCTATCACAAACGGGAGACCCAGTACTTC.

The chain combines TRBV2 with TRBJ2-1, with 9 nucleotides matching TRBD1. Germline V lookup: CDR1 SNHLY, CDR2 FYNNEI. The CDR3 extends over 15 amino acids. V was pared by 9 bases and J by 6 bases, with 12 bases of the junction left unmatched. The CDR3 is CASLTGTGYGNEQFF. DNA for the CDR3: TGTGCCAGTCTGACGGGGACAGGGTATGGCAATGAGCAGTTCTTC.

This rearrangement joins TRBV6-2 or TRBV6-3 to TRBJ2-7, with D uncertain. V was trimmed by 4 bases and J by 3 bases, leaving 13 bases between them. Germline CDR1 and CDR2: MNHEY and SVGEGT. The CDR3 has 14 amino acids. The CDR3 region has the DNA TGTGCCAGCAGTTCTGGGAACAGCTTCTACGAGCAGTACGTC. Translated, it gives CASSSGNSFYEQYV.

This clonotype was observed a handful of times. The J gene is TRBJ2-7, the V gene TRBV7-6; 7 positions agree with TRBD1. Trimming at V came to 5 bases and at J to 3 bases, leaving 10 bases not matched to a gene. The CDR3 is 15 amino acids. Germline loops: CDR1 SGHVS, CDR2 FNYEAQ. CDR3 in DNA: TGTGCCAGCAGCCCCCCCGGGACAGACCTCTACGAGCAGTACTTC. This gives the protein CASSPPGTDLYEQYF.

V usage is TRBV5-1 and J usage is TRBJ2-1, with D hard to call. The CDR3 is 14 amino acids. Germline lookup yields CDR1 SGHRS and CDR2 YFSETQ. Trimming removed 0 bases from V and 5 bases from J, with 9 bases in between. The CDR3 nucleotides are TGCGCCAGCAGCTTGGGGAGTGATGACAATGAGCAGTTCTTC. Translation: CASSLGSDDNEQFF. The full variable domain, in which reference TRBV5-1 and TRBJ2-1 provide the parts outside the CDR3, is KAGVTQTPRYLIKTRGQQVTLSCSPISGHRSVSWYQQTPGQGLQFLFEYFSETQRNKGNFPGRFSGRQFSNSRSEMNVSTLELGDSALYLCASSLGSDDNEQFFGPGTRLTVL.

This clonotype was detected only a few times. J is TRBJ1-1 and V is TRBV13, with D unclear. Germline V CDR1 and CDR2: PRHDT, FYEKMQ (reference sequence). Trimming took 5 bases from V and 2 from J, leaving 6 bases between them. This CDR3 comprises 12 residues. Here the CDR3 reads CASSPYNTEAFF. CDR3 nucleotides: TGTGCCAGCAGCCCCTATAACACTGAAGCTTTCTTT.

This clonotype was detected many times. J is TRBJ2-3 and V is TRBV12-3 or TRBV12-4; 12 positions match TRBD2. The CDR3 sequence is 16 residues long. Trimming took 6 bases from V and 1 from J; bases not matched to a gene: 5. The CDR3 protein is CASRTSGGGRTDTQYF. CDR3 nucleotide sequence: TGTGCCAGCAGGACTAGCGGGGGAGGTCGCACAGATACGCAGTATTTT.

The V and J genes are TRBV12-3 or TRBV12-4 and TRBJ1-2; D remains ambiguous. The CDR3 is made up of 13 amino acids. V lost 3 bases and J 6 bases, leaving 11 bases between the germline ends. The CDR3 sequence is CASSLRGLDGYTF. CDR3 nucleotide sequence: TGTGCCAGCAGTTTGAGAGGCCTCGATGGCTACACCTTC.

The chain employs TRBV27 and TRBJ2-2; 7 positions agree with TRBD1. Germline V lookup: CDR1 MNHEY, CDR2 SMNVEV (reference sequence). The CDR3 is 16 amino acids. After removal of 3 bases from V and 4 bases from J, the junction contained 8 bases not matched to a gene. The chain's CDR3 is CASSLAGQVGTGELFF. DNA of the CDR3: TGTGCCAGCAGTTTGGCTGGACAGGTTGGCACCGGGGAGCTGTTTTTT.

This rearrangement joins TRBV20-1 to TRBJ2-7; TRBD2 aligns across 8 bases. CDR1 and CDR2 from the germline V gene are DFQATT and SNEGSKA (reference sequence). This CDR3 has 14 amino acids. Trimming cost V 0 bases and J 4 bases; bases outside gene matches: 5. The CDR3 sequence: CSARDLAGQYEQYF. Here the CDR3 DNA reads TGCAGTGCTAGAGATTTAGCGGGGCAATACGAGCAGTACTTC.

The chain recombines TRBV9 with TRBJ2-3, with 8 bases matching TRBD2. CDR1 SGDLS and CDR2 YYNGEE come from the germline V gene. V was pared by 7 bases and J by 2 bases, with 12 bases of the junction left unmatched. The CDR3 runs to 16 residues. The CDR3, as DNA: TGTGCCAGCTGTAGATTTGCGGGGGGACCCACAGATACGCAGTATTTT. Its protein is CASCRFAGGPTDTQYF. Together with reference TRBV9 and TRBJ2-3, the CDR3 gives the full variable domain: DSGVTQTPKHLITATGQRVTLRCSPRSGDLSVYWYQQSLDQGLQFLIQYYNGEERAKGNILERFSAQQFPDLHSELNLSSLELGDSALYFCASCRFAGGPTDTQYFGPGTRLTVL.

This chain links TRBV20-1 with TRBJ1-4, with 8 bases lining up with TRBD1. The V gene's germline CDR1 is DFQATT and CDR2 SNEGSKA (reference sequence). J was trimmed by 8 bases and V by 2 bases; bases with no gene match: 7. This CDR3 contains 14 residues. CDR3 amino acids: CSARPQGVYEKLFF. CDR3 DNA: TGCAGTGCTAGACCACAGGGGGTTTACGAAAAACTGTTTTTT.

The rearrangement joins TRBV24-1 to TRBJ2-3, with D perhaps TRBD2 (6 bases). Germline CDR1 is KGHDR and CDR2 is SFDVKD. The CDR3 spans 12 residues. V was trimmed by 8 bases and J by 3 bases, leaving 8 bases between them. CDR3 sequence: CATMGGTDTQYF. The CDR3 coding sequence is TGTGCCACCATGGGGGGAACAGATACGCAGTATTTT.

V gene TRBV10-3 combines with J gene TRBJ2-1, with TRBD2 as a possible D gene (6 bases). The CDR3 is made up of 15 amino acids. The germline V gene encodes CDR1 ENHRY and CDR2 SYGVKD. Trimming pared 0 bases from V and 5 bases from J, leaving 11 bases between. Here the CDR3 DNA reads TGTGCCATCAGTGAGTCGGGGGGAGGCAACAATGAGCAGTTCTTC. Encoded protein: CAISESGGGNNEQFF.

The chain has TRBV19 and TRBJ1-5, with no clear D. The CDR3 totals 13 residues. The germline V gene encodes CDR1 LNHDA and CDR2 SQIVND (reference sequence). Trimming pared 2 bases from V and 3 bases from J, leaving 5 bases between. The CDR3 DNA sequence: TGTGCCAGTAGTATATCCAACAATCAGCCCCAGCATTTT. It codes for CASSISNNQPQHF.

The chain links TRBV15 to TRBJ1-1; maybe TRBD1 (5 bases). Trimming removed 3 bases at V and 7 bases at J, with 12 bases between. The CDR3 totals 13 residues. Germline V gene data show CDR1 as LNHNV and CDR2 as YYDKDF (reference sequence). The CDR3 DNA reads as TGTGCCACCAGCAGTTATTGGGACGGTGAAGCTTTCTTT. It is translated as CATSSYWDGEAFF.

The chain links TRBV7-6 to TRBJ1-1; TRBD1 might be the D (5 bases). The CDR3 covers 14 residues. Germline V gene data show CDR1 as SGHVS and CDR2 as FNYEAQ. Trimming left V 3 bases short and J 6 bases short, with 14 bases between. CDR3 DNA sequence: TGTGCCAGCAGCTTCCCAGGGTTGAAGGCTGAAGCTTTCTTT. This sequence encodes CASSFPGLKAEAFF.

The chain carries TRBV7-9 and TRBJ1-2; unclear D gene. The CDR3 consists of 13 residues. CDR1 and CDR2 from the germline V gene are SEHNR and FQNEAQ (reference sequence). V shed 5 bases and J shed 4 bases, with 11 bases lying between them. CDR3 region: CASSLRRGYGYTF. For the CDR3, the DNA is TGTGCCAGCAGCCTACGACGGGGCTATGGCTACACCTTC.

The gene calls are TRBV28 and TRBJ2-7, with D unresolved. There are 14 residues in the CDR3. In germline, CDR1 is MDHEN, CDR2 SYDVKM. Trimming shortened V by 2 bases and J by 5 bases, and 13 bases separated the two germline ends. CDR3 sequence reads: CASSLGRLLDEQYV. The CDR3 coding sequence is TGTGCCAGCAGTTTAGGGCGGCTTTTGGACGAGCAGTACGTC.

The chain links TRBV5-6 to TRBJ2-7; D uncertain. CDR3 length: 12 residues. V was cut by 5 bases and J by 0 bases, with 6 bases left in between. In germline, CDR1 is SGHDT, CDR2 YYEEEE. The CDR3 coding sequence is TGTGCCAGCAGTTCCCCCTCCTACGAGCAGTACTTC. Its translation is CASSSPSYEQYF.

The chain links TRBV5-1 to TRBJ1-2; 9 bases align to TRBD1. The length of the CDR3 is 15 residues. J lost 2 bases, V lost 2 bases, and 4 bases had no gene match. From germline, CDR1 is SGHRS and CDR2 YFSETQ. The DNA of the CDR3 is TGCGCCAGCAGCTTTCGGACAGGGGAGAACTATGGCTACACCTTC. It codes for CASSFRTGENYGYTF.

This rearrangement joins TRBV28 to TRBJ2-1; TRBD1 matches at 12 bases. CDR1 is MDHEN and CDR2 is SYDVKM in the germline V gene. Trimming at V came to 8 bases and at J to 7 bases, leaving 6 bases not matched to a gene. The length of the CDR3 is 14 residues. As DNA, the CDR3 is TGTGCCAGCTTCCCGGGACAGGGGGCGAATGAGCAGTTCTTC. Translation: CASFPGQGANEQFF.

The sample holds many counts of this clonotype. CDR3 DNA sequence: TGTGCCAACCCAAGGGTGGAACAGTACGTC. Protein: CANPRVEQYV. This rearrangement joins TRBV7-2 to TRBJ2-7, with D hard to call. The germline V gene encodes CDR1 SGHTA and CDR2 FQGNSA. V lost 10 bases to trimming and J lost 10 bases, with 14 bases between them. The CDR3 has 10 amino acids.

This clonotype was seen a handful of times. A much larger clonotype is one base distant, so this may be a read error. This sequence joins TRBV7-6 and TRBJ2-2; 11 bases align to TRBD2. Trimming cost V 5 bases and J 4 bases; bases outside gene matches: 3. The CDR3 contains 15 residues. Germline values: CDR1 SGHVS, CDR2 FNYEAQ. CDR3: CASSLTSGGTGELFF. CDR3 coding DNA: TGTGCCAGCAGCCTCACTAGCGGGGGCACCGGGGAGCTGTTTTTT.

The V call is TRBV4-1, the J call TRBJ2-3; D ambiguous. The CDR3 is 13 amino acids. The V end was cut by 0 bases, the J end by 4 bases, with 5 bases between. Germline V gene lookup returns CDR1 MGHRA and CDR2 YSYEKL. Written as DNA, the CDR3 is TGCGCCAGCAGCCAAGAATGGGCAGATACGCAGTATTTT. It encodes CASSQEWADTQYF.

This clonotype occurred many times. The gene calls are TRBV6-2 or TRBV6-3 and TRBJ1-5, with TRBD1 matching over 8 bases. The CDR3 extends over 16 amino acids. In germline, CDR1 is MNHEY, CDR2 SVGEGT. With 0 bases clipped from V and 3 bases from J, the junction kept 4 bases outside the gene matches. The DNA for the CDR3 is TGTGCCAGCAGTTACTCGCGGACAGGGCCCAATCAGCCCCAGCATTTT. As protein: CASSYSRTGPNQPQHF.

The CDR3 region has the DNA TGTGCCAGCAGCCCATCGATGGGACAGGGCTACAATGAGCAGTTCTTC. Translating it yields CASSPSMGQGYNEQFF. This chain joins TRBV7-6 and TRBJ2-1; 9 bases are a match to TRBD1. With 5 bases clipped from V and 3 bases from J, the junction kept 8 bases outside the gene matches. Germline CDR1 SGHVS, CDR2 FNYEAQ. The CDR3 spans 16 residues.